These 3 T cell receptor beta chains share one sample of origin, sequenced in a study of blood T cell repertoires in COVID-19. Some clones are missing from TCRdb's copy, which holds only in-frame ones; the method was immunoSEQ multiplex PCR. The sample includes under 350,000 clones, over 75% of them seen just once. The sample comprised peripheral blood. These receptors were obtained from a human donor in a cohort sampled during active COVID-19.

The chain carries TRBV5-6 and TRBJ1-2; 9 bases fit TRBD1. J lost 4 bases, V lost 4 bases, and 5 bases had no gene match. There are 14 residues in the CDR3. Per germline, CDR1 SGHDT and CDR2 YYEEEE. DNA for the CDR3: TGTGCCAGCAGCCCTGGGACAGGGTCCTATGGCTACACCTTC. Translation gives CASSPGTGSYGYTF.

The J gene is TRBJ2-5, the V gene TRBV5-6; weak D call: TRBD2 (6 bases). CDR1 SGHDT and CDR2 YYEEEE come from the germline V gene. The CDR3 runs to 14 residues. Deletions cut 4 bases from V and 6 bases from J, with 16 bases between. The CDR3 region is CASSTPGVRKTQYF. In nucleotides, the CDR3 is TGTGCCAGCAGCACTCCGGGAGTTCGTAAGACCCAGTACTTC.

The V gene is TRBV9, the J gene TRBJ2-2; 7 bases are shared with TRBD2. CDR1 and CDR2 (germline): SGDLS, YYNGEE. This CDR3 comprises 17 residues. With V trimmed by 3 bases and J by 4 bases, 12 bases remained unmatched. The CDR3 is CASSAFPEREGTGELFF. The CDR3 DNA follows: TGTGCCAGCAGCGCCTTCCCGGAAAGGGAGGGCACCGGGGAGCTGTTTTTT. The full variable domain, with the rest looked up from reference TRBV9 and TRBJ2-2, is DSGVTQTPKHLITATGQRVTLRCSPRSGDLSVYWYQQSLDQGLQFLIQYYNGEERAKGNILERFSAQQFPDLHSELNLSSLELGDSALYFCASSAFPEREGTGELFFGEGSRLTVL.